Detailed here is one TCR beta chain. Antigen unknown. The assay was immunoSEQ multiplex PCR, and TCRdb's table has in-frame clones only and misses some. The sample has 90,000 to 95,000 clones, under 90% seen once. This sample is drawn from a study of T cell responses to AZD1222 COVID-19 vaccine. Study summary: Both about-4-week and about-12-week second-dose recipients were combined. General study results and limits: White British donors predominated, females outnumbered males, and clonal diversity was possibly underestimated.

This CDR3 region has 14 residues. Germline trimming cut 4 bases from V and 4 bases from J; bases unmatched to any gene: 6. Germline CDR1 and CDR2: LNHDA and SQIVND (reference sequence). The sample was peripheral blood, taken on day 0 of AZD1222 vaccination. The sequence was obtained from an adult in good health. The rearrangement links TRBV19 to TRBJ1-1; TRBD1 agrees at 7 bases. The CDR3 DNA reads as TGTGCCAGTAGTACCAACAGGGGAGGCACTGAAGCTTTCTTT. Its translation is CASSTNRGGTEAFF.